The sequence of this T cell receptor (beta chain) was determined in a study of identical twins. Broader study findings: Insertions were fewer in abundant cord blood beta clonotypes, whereas memory repertoires showed none of this pattern. Among monozygotic twins, out-of-frame TCR alpha sharing exceeded what models predicted.

This clonotype was seen ten or more times. The antigen remains unidentified. Germline V gene data show CDR1 as SGHNT and CDR2 as YYREEE (reference sequence). V was clipped by 5 bases and J by 2 bases, with 13 bases between them. CDR3 size: 15 residues. A universal primer site came from template switching; cDNA carried unique molecular identifiers. TCRdb fed the 5' RACE reads into MiXCR, producing one record per CDR3 protein. The sample contains some 560,000 distinct CDR3 sequences, just under 10% of which appear only once. These data are also associated with another study on yellow fever vaccine responses in identical twins. That work states: Vaccine T cell responses of twins reportedly seemed partly convergent and partly personalized.

This chain links TRBV5-4 with TRBJ2-2; perhaps TRBD1 as D (6 bases). The sequenced sample was PBMCs. The receptor comes from a woman aged 18 to 35 in good health. The CDR3 DNA is TGTGCCAGCAGGAAGGGACACACAAACACCGGGGAGCTGTTTTTT. As protein: CASRKGHTNTGELFF.